The clone carrying this T cell receptor (beta chain) appeared once. The target antigen is unknown. This CDR3 has 15 amino acids. The junction had 6 bases not matched to a gene; V was cut back by 6 bases and J by 5 bases. Germline V gene sequence: CDR1 WNHNN, CDR2 SYGVQD (reference sequence). Genomic DNA was employed as the template in profiling TCR beta VDJ and CDR3. From the reads, TCRdb called clonotypes with MiXCR, one entry per CDR3 protein. The data show under 350,000 distinct CDR3 sequences, with 55% to 65% seen just once and roughly 8% held by the top ten. The sample originates from a study of CD8+CD57+ T cells in acquired aplastic anemia. Across the whole study: Mean DNA quantity obtained from sorted CD4+ and CD8+ cells was around 3.2 ug.

Overall study results and limits: Patients and controls shared 25 to 35 CD8+ CDR3 sequences, which appeared highly expressed in patients and within their immunodominant clones. No significant difference in CD8+ Simpson's diversity was found between patients and controls.

The sequenced sample consisted of sorted CD4+, CD8+, or CD8+CD57+ T cells (not recorded which) from PBMCs. This sequence joins TRBV10-1 and TRBJ2-2, with TRBD1 matching over 10 bases. This TCR was sampled from a human donor with severe aplastic anemia or a healthy control (not recorded which). Here the CDR3 DNA reads TGCGCCAGCAGCGCCGGGACAGGGGCGACCGGGGAGCTGTTTTTT. Encoded protein: CASSAGTGATGELFF.